Listed here is a single T cell receptor beta chain. The antigen remains undetermined. This entry is derived from a study of shared clonotypes between healthy human individuals. General study findings and limits: Deeper or shallower sequencing was expected to change how clonotypes are shared among donors. Non-shared clonotypes had lower generation probabilities than those shared by all four donors.

The naive CD8 fraction comprised CD45RO-negative cells positively selected for CCR7 and excluded terminally differentiated effector memory CD45RA+ cells. Recent acute infections and vaccinations were absent in the healthy HIV-negative adult donors. Trimming took off 4 bases at V and 2 bases at J, with 17 bases between the two ends. The CDR3 totals 16 residues. Germline lookup yields CDR1 SGHTA and CDR2 FQGNSA. Several immunoSEQ plates held equal portions of the genomic DNA taken from each subset. Assay: immunoSEQ multiplex PCR; the TCRdb copy retains only in-frame clones and omits some. The data show around 2.1 million clones, more than 85% seen once.

V is TRBV7-2 and J is TRBJ2-5; D possibly corresponds to TRBD1 (5 bases). The receptor was derived from a man younger than 30 in good health. Some clones in this sample may be carry-over from other donors' samples. Sample: naive CD8+ T cells from PBMCs. DNA for the CDR3: TGTGCCAGCAGCTCCCAGGGCCGTGGCCAGCAAGAGACCCAGTACTTC. The encoded protein is CASSSQGRGQQETQYF.